One and the same sample provided the 21 T cell receptor beta chains below, sequenced in a study of cytomegalovirus exposure and HLA in healthy donors. The PCR had 60 Vbeta and 13 Jbeta primers. Some clones are missing from TCRdb's copy, which holds only in-frame ones; the method was immunoSEQ multiplex PCR. The clone table shows around 140,000 clones, with the ten largest holding 0.85% to 1%. Sequenced sample: PBMCs. The receptor source for this set is a male donor in good health and CMV-seronegative.

The chain couples TRBV28 to TRBJ2-5; the D gene is possibly TRBD1 (6 bases). Deletions cut 6 bases from V and 4 bases from J, with 15 bases between. CDR3 length: 14 amino acids. Germline V gene lookup returns CDR1 MDHEN and CDR2 SYDVKM. CDR3 protein: CASSQARGSETQYF. CDR3 nucleotide sequence: TGTGCCAGCAGCCAGGCGAGGGGGTCAGAGACCCAGTACTTC.

This chain connects TRBV25-1 to TRBJ1-1; 8 bases fit TRBD1. The CDR3 covers 11 residues. The V gene's germline CDR1 is MGHDK and CDR2 SYGVNS. V dropped 6 bases and J dropped 8; count of bases not matched to a gene: 2. CDR3 nucleotides: TGTGCCAGCAGGACAGGGGCCGAAGCTTTCTTT. It is translated as CASRTGAEAFF.

This chain links TRBV19 with TRBJ1-6; 9 bases align to TRBD1. CDR1 LNHDA and CDR2 SQIVND come from the germline V gene (reference sequence). V shed 2 bases and J 10 bases; nucleotides not matched to a gene: 12. The CDR3 sequence is 17 residues long. The CDR3 reads CASSIPGQGEQGSPLHF. The DNA for the CDR3 is TGTGCCAGTAGTATACCGGGACAGGGCGAGCAGGGGTCACCCCTCCACTTT.

The V gene is TRBV25-1, the J gene TRBJ2-5, with 8 bases lining up with TRBD2. Trimming cost V 3 bases and J 5 bases; bases outside gene matches: 2. Germline assignment: CDR1 MGHDK and CDR2 SYGVNS. The CDR3 is made up of 13 amino acids. This CDR3 is CASSDPSGETQYF. The CDR3, as DNA: TGTGCCAGCAGTGATCCTAGCGGGGAGACCCAGTACTTC.

V gene TRBV9 combines with J gene TRBJ2-7; the D is unclear. The V end lost 0 bases, the J end lost 3 bases, and 10 bases lay between the germline ends. CDR1 is SGDLS, CDR2 YYNGEE, per germline. This CDR3 has 14 residues. The CDR3 DNA sequence: TGTGCCAGCAGCGTAGCGAGCCCCGGCTACGAGCAGTACTTC. Residues: CASSVASPGYEQYF.

The CDR3 sequence: CASSRRTSGTYEQYF. Written as DNA, the CDR3 is TGTGCCAGCAGCCGTCGGACTAGCGGTACCTACGAGCAGTACTTC. The V call is TRBV4-2, the J call TRBJ2-7, with TRBD2 matching 10 bases. The trim removed 4 bases at V and 2 bases at J, leaving 5 bases unmatched. The CDR3 extends over 15 amino acids. Germline V gene sequence: CDR1 LGHNA, CDR2 YNFKEQ.

The rearrangement joins TRBV4-3 to TRBJ1-6, with D hard to call. The CDR3 is 16 amino acids. V lost 0 bases and J 6 bases, leaving 12 bases between the germline ends. Germline CDR1 and CDR2: LGHNA and YSLEER. The CDR3 nucleotides read TGCGCCAGCAGCCAAGATAGGCAACAGTCTAATTCACCCCTCCACTTT. This translates into CASSQDRQQSNSPLHF.

The chain uses TRBV7-8 and TRBJ2-1, with 10 bases identical to TRBD2. The germline V gene has CDR1 SGHVS and CDR2 FQNEAQ. V dropped 5 bases and J dropped 9; count of bases not matched to a gene: 13. This CDR3 region has 16 residues. The CDR3 loop is CASSLGLAETLLEQFF. CDR3 DNA sequence: TGTGCCAGCAGCCTCGGACTAGCGGAGACCTTGCTTGAGCAGTTCTTC.

The chain uses TRBV11-1 and TRBJ2-7; the D is unclear. The CDR3 has 12 residues. V lost 6 bases and J lost 2, with 8 bases in between. The germline V gene has CDR1 SGHAT and CDR2 FQDESV (reference sequence). The CDR3 nucleotides are TGTGCCAGCAGACAGCAGACCTACGAGCAGTACTTC. It codes for CASRQQTYEQYF.

Here the CDR3 DNA reads TGTGCCAGCAGCCTCCGAGCGGGAGTCTCGGGAGAGACCCAGTACTTC. This codes for CASSLRAGVSGETQYF. The chain is built from TRBV5-6 and TRBJ2-5, with TRBD2 matching 8 bases. Germline trimming cut 4 bases from V and 4 bases from J; bases unmatched to any gene: 12. The germline V gene has CDR1 SGHDT and CDR2 YYEEEE. The CDR3 contains 16 residues.

The genes are TRBV5-1 and TRBJ2-1; TRBD2 matches at 7 bases. This CDR3 is built from 14 residues. V lost 1 base, J lost 7 bases, and 5 bases stayed unmatched. From germline, CDR1 is SGHRS and CDR2 YFSETQ. CDR3 in amino acids: CASSLREEANEQFF. CDR3 nucleotides: TGCGCCAGCAGCTTGCGGGAGGAGGCGAATGAGCAGTTCTTC.

The chain uses TRBV5-1 and TRBJ2-3, with a possible D match to TRBD2 (5 bases). Germline V gene lookup returns CDR1 SGHRS and CDR2 YFSETQ. This CDR3 is 15 amino acids long. The V end lost 5 bases, the J end lost 4 bases, and 17 bases lay between the germline ends. This CDR3 is CASRDPGLASDTQYF. CDR3 coding DNA: TGCGCCAGCAGGGACCCTGGGCTAGCCTCAGATACGCAGTATTTT.

The CDR3 protein is CASSSDRGSYEQYF. In DNA, the CDR3 is TGTGCCAGCAGTTCAGACAGGGGGTCCTACGAGCAGTACTTC. This chain joins TRBV2 and TRBJ2-7, with 9 bases aligning to TRBD1. Germline lookup yields CDR1 SNHLY and CDR2 FYNNEI. The CDR3 consists of 14 residues. J was trimmed by 1 base and V by 5 bases; bases with no gene match: 3.

The chain joins TRBV9 to TRBJ2-1; perhaps TRBD2 as D (5 bases). Germline-derived CDR1 and CDR2 are SGDLS and YYNGEE. The CDR3 has 13 amino acids. The ends were cut back, 4 bases at V and 10 bases at J, with 15 bases in the middle. CDR3 loop: CASSPTPSGEQFF. The CDR3 bases are TGTGCCAGCAGCCCTACCCCCAGCGGCGAGCAGTTCTTC. Supplemented by reference TRBV9 and TRBJ2-1, the full variable domain reads DSGVTQTPKHLITATGQRVTLRCSPRSGDLSVYWYQQSLDQGLQFLIQYYNGEERAKGNILERFSAQQFPDLHSELNLSSLELGDSALYFCASSPTPSGEQFFGPGTRLTVL.

V gene TRBV27 combines with J gene TRBJ1-5, with a possible D match to TRBD1 (5 bases). The CDR3 has 14 residues. Per the germline V gene, CDR1 is MNHEY and CDR2 is SMNVEV (reference sequence). Trimming cost V 2 bases and J 6 bases, with 11 bases left between them. CDR3 amino acids: CASSLSVGVQPQHF. The CDR3, as DNA: TGTGCCAGCAGTTTAAGTGTAGGGGTTCAGCCCCAGCATTTT.

This CDR3 reads CASSQRGGDTEAFF. The CDR3 DNA sequence: TGCGCCAGCAGCCAAAGGGGTGGAGACACTGAAGCTTTCTTT. V is TRBV4-3 and J is TRBJ1-1; D is perhaps TRBD1 (5 bases). The CDR3 extends over 14 amino acids. Germline V gene data show CDR1 as LGHNA and CDR2 as YSLEER. The V end was cut by 2 bases, the J end by 3 bases, with 10 bases between.

Points on this clone: The junction shows a germline mismatch at one end, possibly a read error. The chain recombines TRBV6-1 with TRBJ2-3, with D perhaps given as TRBD1 or TRBD2 (5 bases each). Germline lookup yields CDR1 MNHNS and CDR2 SASEGT. The CDR3 contains 13 residues. CDR3 loop: CVSREMPSDTQYF. The CDR3 DNA follows: TGTGTCAGCAGGGAGATGCCCTCCGATACGCAGTATTTT.

This chain joins TRBV28 and TRBJ2-1; 12 bases map to TRBD2. The CDR3 has 14 residues. In germline, CDR1 is MDHEN, CDR2 SYDVKM. With V trimmed by 3 bases and J by 9 bases, 3 bases remained unmatched. This CDR3 reads CASSFGLAGSEQFF. The CDR3 bases are TGTGCCAGCAGTTTTGGACTAGCGGGGAGTGAGCAGTTCTTC.

V usage is TRBV7-2 and J usage is TRBJ1-1; D is possibly TRBD1 (6 bases). The CDR3 totals 14 residues. CDR1 is SGHTA and CDR2 is FQGNSA in the germline V gene. Trimming stripped 3 bases from V and 1 base from J, with 9 bases between. This CDR3 is CASSFSTGNTEAFF. DNA for the CDR3: TGTGCCAGCAGCTTTTCGACAGGGAACACTGAAGCTTTCTTT.

The chain carries TRBV25-1 and TRBJ2-5, with 7 nucleotides matching TRBD2. CDR1 is MGHDK, CDR2 SYGVNS, per germline. The CDR3 runs to 16 residues. V was pared by 5 bases and J by 1 base, with 10 bases of the junction left unmatched. As DNA, the CDR3 is TGTGCCAGCAGTCCCCGGCCAGGGAGGGGCCAAGAGACCCAGTACTTC. It encodes CASSPRPGRGQETQYF. Full variable domain (remainder filled in from reference TRBV25-1 and TRBJ2-5): EADIYQTPRYLVIGTGKKITLECSQTMGHDKMYWYQQDPGMELHLIHYSYGVNSTEKGDLSSESTVSRIRTEHFPLTLESARPSHTSQYLCASSPRPGRGQETQYFGPGTRLLVL.

The J gene is TRBJ1-6, the V gene TRBV25-1; D remains ambiguous. Germline V gene lookup returns CDR1 MGHDK and CDR2 SYGVNS. The CDR3 extends over 14 amino acids. Trimming left V 6 bases short and J 11 bases short, with 17 bases between. The CDR3 DNA reads TGTGCCAGCAGCTCCGACGGGAGAAGGGCACCCCTCCACTTT. This codes for CASSSDGRRAPLHF.